This TCR beta chain was retrieved from a study of human versus mouse CDR3 diversity and MHC coevolution. Study background: immunoSEQ was reported to reach one in 200,000 T cells sensitivity.

For this clone: What it binds is not known.

The repertoire was sequenced with immunoSEQ multiplex PCR; TCRdb's copy has only in-frame clones and lacks some. The table records about 77,000 clones, 85% to 95% of them present only once. General observations from the study: Human CDR3s averaged more deletions and insertions than mouse CDR3s. The lowest clonal inequality scores came from two of three human donors.

Trimming stripped 5 bases from V and 5 bases from J, with 15 bases between. This CDR3 has 14 residues. Looked up from germline, CDR1 is SSHAT and CDR2 is FNYEAQ (reference sequence). The sequence came from a person aged 30-69 years in good health. The chain carries TRBV7-7 and TRBJ2-5; no reliable D call. Sequencing was performed on naive CD4+ T cells from blood. This sample's subset: CD45RO-negative CD62L-positive naive CD4 T cells. CDR3 nucleotides: TGTGCCAGCAGCACTCGGGTCTTCGGGGAGACCCAGTACTTC. Encoded protein: CASSTRVFGETQYF.